The rows below give T cell receptor beta chains drawn from one sample of a study of blood T cell repertoires in COVID-19. Sequenced by immunoSEQ multiplex PCR; TCRdb stores in-frame clones only, minus some. The sample gives about 67,000 clones, about nine tenths of which show up once; 4.4% is in the top ten. Material for sequencing was peripheral blood. The receptor set was obtained from a man between 50 and 59 years old with active COVID-19. CDR3s include the opening cysteine and the closing phenylalanine or tryptophan. Each record gives: V gene, D gene, J gene, clone size, CDR3 protein, CDR3 DNA. A D gene is named only where the DNA matches it firmly. The size of a clone is reported for some rows only, either as once, few or many, or as a class for expanded clones.

v_gene: TRBV19
d_gene: -
j_gene: TRBJ1-5
abundance: -
CDR3aa: CASSIPLRTSSQPQHF
CDR3nt: TGTGCCAGTAGTATACCTCTCCGGACATCGAGTCAGCCCCAGCATTTT

v_gene: TRBV5-1
d_gene: TRBD1
j_gene: TRBJ1-3
abundance: -
CDR3aa: CASSLAGTASGNTIYF
CDR3nt: TGCGCCAGCAGCTTGGCCGGGACAGCCTCTGGAAACACCATATATTTT

v_gene: TRBV4-3
d_gene: -
j_gene: TRBJ1-1
abundance: -
CDR3aa: CASSQVVGWNTEAFF
CDR3nt: TGCGCCAGCAGCCAAGTGGTCGGGTGGAACACTGAAGCTTTCTTT

v_gene: TRBV5-4
d_gene: TRBD2
j_gene: TRBJ2-7
abundance: -
CDR3aa: CASSSGGRFEQYF
CDR3nt: TGTGCCAGCAGCTCCGGGGGGAGGTTCGAGCAGTACTTC

v_gene: TRBV9
d_gene: -
j_gene: TRBJ1-2
abundance: -
CDR3aa: CASSVASLSPYGYTF
CDR3nt: TGTGCCAGCAGCGTGGCCTCCCTTTCCCCCTATGGCTACACCTTC

v_gene: TRBV9
d_gene: -
j_gene: TRBJ2-7
abundance: -
CDR3aa: CASSVVMDQGEQYF
CDR3nt: TGTGCCAGCAGCGTAGTCATGGACCAGGGGGAGCAGTACTTC

v_gene: TRBV5-6
d_gene: TRBD1
j_gene: TRBJ2-2
abundance: -
CDR3aa: CASSFRQGVNTGELFF
CDR3nt: TGTGCCAGCAGCTTTCGACAGGGGGTGAACACCGGGGAGCTGTTTTTT

v_gene: TRBV30
d_gene: TRBD2
j_gene: TRBJ2-3
abundance: -
CDR3aa: CAWGRDTDTQYF
CDR3nt: TGTGCCTGGGGGAGGGACACAGATACGCAGTATTTT

v_gene: TRBV19
d_gene: TRBD2
j_gene: TRBJ2-1
abundance: -
CDR3aa: CASSILAGVLNEQFF
CDR3nt: TGTGCCAGTAGTATATTAGCGGGGGTCCTCAATGAGCAGTTCTTC

v_gene: TRBV21-1
d_gene: -
j_gene: TRBJ1-5
abundance: few
CDR3aa: CASSAGQGRFWIQPQHF
CDR3nt: TGTGCCAGCAGCGCCGGACAGGGTCGGTTCTGGATTCAGCCCCAGCATTTT

v_gene: TRBV5-5
d_gene: TRBD2
j_gene: TRBJ2-1
abundance: -
CDR3aa: CASSFDGGRGNEQFF
CDR3nt: TGTGCCAGCAGCTTTGATGGCGGGAGAGGCAATGAGCAGTTCTTC

v_gene: TRBV5-1
d_gene: -
j_gene: TRBJ1-1
abundance: -
CDR3aa: CASSFNRPNTEAFF
CDR3nt: TGCGCCAGCAGCTTTAACAGACCGAACACTGAAGCTTTCTTT

v_gene: TRBV2
d_gene: -
j_gene: TRBJ2-1
abundance: -
CDR3aa: CASSETGSYNEQFF
CDR3nt: TGTGCCAGCAGTGAAACGGGCTCCTACAATGAGCAGTTCTTC

v_gene: TRBV7-8
d_gene: TRBD1
j_gene: TRBJ2-6
abundance: once
CDR3aa: CASSRDSSGANVLTF
CDR3nt: TGTGCCAGCAGCCGGGACAGCTCTGGGGCCAACGTCCTGACTTTC

v_gene: TRBV28
d_gene: -
j_gene: TRBJ1-5
abundance: -
CDR3aa: CASSPDSQPQHF
CDR3nt: TGTGCCAGCAGCCCTGACAGTCAGCCCCAGCATTTT